The 2 T cell receptor beta chains given below trace back to one sample, sequenced in a study of shared clonotypes between healthy human individuals. Cells designated naive CD8 were CD45RO-negative and were positively selected for CCR7, with terminally differentiated effector memory CD45RA+ cells excluded. The protocol was immunoSEQ multiplex PCR, while the TCRdb copy is restricted to in-frame clones and leaves out a portion. This sample has fewer than 700,000 clones, with 90% to 95% found just once. The sample consisted of naive CD8+ T cells sorted from blood. Source of these receptors: a woman in her thirties in good health.

This chain links TRBV28 with TRBJ2-3; D is unresolved. Between the trimmed V and J ends, which lost 6 bases and 0 bases, there was a span of 16 bases. The CDR3 spans 16 residues. Germline CDR1 is MDHEN and CDR2 is SYDVKM. Here the CDR3 reads CASSQYAGASTDTQYF. In DNA form, the CDR3 reads TGTGCCAGCAGCCAATACGCAGGAGCCAGCACAGATACGCAGTATTTT.

This chain uses TRBV2 with TRBJ2-7; 9 bases agree with TRBD1. The CDR3 has 18 residues. Looked up from germline, CDR1 is SNHLY and CDR2 is FYNNEI. With V trimmed by 6 bases and J by 0 bases, 15 bases remained unmatched. In DNA form, the CDR3 reads TGTGCCAGCAGGGGGCAAGAACCGGGACAGGGCTACTCCTACGAGCAGTACTTC. This sequence encodes CASRGQEPGQGYSYEQYF. Supplemented by reference TRBV2 and TRBJ2-7, the full variable domain reads EPEVTQTPSHQVTQMGQEVILRCVPISNHLYFYWYRQILGQKVEFLVSFYNNEISEKSEIFDDQFSVERPDGSNFTLKIRSTKLEDSAMYFCASRGQEPGQGYSYEQYFGPGTRLTVT.